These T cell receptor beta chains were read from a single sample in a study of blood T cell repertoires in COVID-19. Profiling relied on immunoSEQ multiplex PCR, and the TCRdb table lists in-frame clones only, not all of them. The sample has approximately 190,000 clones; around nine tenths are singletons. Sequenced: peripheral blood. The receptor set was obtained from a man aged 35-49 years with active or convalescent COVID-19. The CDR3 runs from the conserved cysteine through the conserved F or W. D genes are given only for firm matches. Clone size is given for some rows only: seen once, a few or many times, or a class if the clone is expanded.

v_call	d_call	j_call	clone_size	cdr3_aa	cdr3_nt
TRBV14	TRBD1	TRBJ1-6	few	CASSLTGGSPLHF	TGTGCCAGCAGCCTGACAGGGGGCTCACCCCTCCACTTT
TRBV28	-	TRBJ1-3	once	CASSLRGFAGNTIYF	TGTGCCAGCAGCCTAAGGGGCTTCGCCGGAAACACCATATATTTT
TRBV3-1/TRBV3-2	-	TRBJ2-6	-	CASSQVGTPFSGANVLTF	TGTGCCAGCAGCCAAGTGGGGACACCATTCTCTGGGGCCAACGTCCTGACTTTC
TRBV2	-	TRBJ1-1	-	CASNGQGKNTEAFF	TGTGCCAGCAATGGACAAGGGAAGAACACTGAAGCTTTCTTT
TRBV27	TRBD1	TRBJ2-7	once	CASSQHRGRGDYEQYF	TGTGCCAGCAGCCAACACAGGGGGCGCGGGGATTACGAGCAGTACTTC
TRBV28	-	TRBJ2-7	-	CASSWDFTYEQYF	TGTGCCAGCAGTTGGGACTTCACCTACGAGCAGTACTTC
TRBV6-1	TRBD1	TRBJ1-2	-	CASSERSSVFQGDPGGYTF	TGTGCCAGCAGTGAACGGTCGAGCGTTTTTCAGGGGGATCCTGGAGGCTACACCTTC
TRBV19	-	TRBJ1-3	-	CASSIGRDTYSGNTIYF	TGTGCCAGTAGTATCGGTCGGGACACTTACTCTGGAAACACCATATATTTT
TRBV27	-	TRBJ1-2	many	CASKGEKYGYTF	TGTGCCAGCAAAGGAGAGAAATATGGCTACACCTTC
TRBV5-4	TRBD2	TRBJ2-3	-	CASSMTSGGFTDTQYF	TGTGCCAGCAGCATGACTAGCGGGGGATTCACAGATACGCAGTATTTT
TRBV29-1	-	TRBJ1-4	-	CSVEVPPEKLFF	TGCAGCGTTGAAGTCCCTCCTGAAAAACTGTTTTTT
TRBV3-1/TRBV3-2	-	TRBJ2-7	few	CASSSNRVGYEQYF	TGTGCCAGCAGCTCGAACAGGGTAGGTTACGAGCAGTACTTC
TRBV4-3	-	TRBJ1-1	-	CASSQDGGGNTEAFF	TGCGCCAGCAGCCAAGATGGGGGGGGGAACACTGAAGCTTTCTTT
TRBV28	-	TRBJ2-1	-	CASSLIGNEGFF	TGTGCCAGCAGTTTAATCGGTAATGAGGGCTTCTTC
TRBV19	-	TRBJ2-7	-	CASSTSRGSHEQYF	TGTGCCAGTAGTACCTCTCGAGGATCCCACGAGCAGTACTTC
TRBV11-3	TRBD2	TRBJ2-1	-	CASSLDGLSGRYSYNEQFF	TGTGCCAGCAGCTTAGACGGTCTGAGCGGGAGGTATTCCTACAATGAGCAGTTCTTC
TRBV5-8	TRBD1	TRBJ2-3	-	CAQSVGTGGAADTQYF	TGTGCCCAGTCAGTTGGGACAGGGGGCGCCGCAGATACGCAGTATTTT
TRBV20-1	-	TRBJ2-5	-	CSASPVAAQETQYF	TGCAGTGCTAGTCCGGTAGCGGCACAAGAGACCCAGTACTTC
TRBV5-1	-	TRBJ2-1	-	CASSFGDTAFYGEQFF	TGCGCCAGCAGCTTCGGGGACACGGCCTTCTACGGTGAGCAGTTCTTC
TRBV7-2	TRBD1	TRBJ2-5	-	CASSLPGGETQYF	TGTGCCAGCAGCTTACCAGGGGGAGAGACCCAGTACTTC
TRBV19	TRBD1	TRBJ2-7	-	CASSTIGTETPREQYF	TGTGCCAGTAGTACCATCGGGACAGAAACTCCCAGGGAGCAGTACTTC
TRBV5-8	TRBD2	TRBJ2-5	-	CASSTRPRAGGFQETQYF	TGTGCCAGCAGCACCCGCCCCCGGGCGGGGGGCTTCCAAGAGACCCAGTACTTC
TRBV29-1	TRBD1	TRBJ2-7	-	CSVGTAYEQYF	TGCAGCGTGGGGACAGCCTACGAGCAGTACTTC
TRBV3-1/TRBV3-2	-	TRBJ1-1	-	CASSLSRGAMYTEAFF	TGTGCCAGCAGCCTTTCCCGGGGGGCAATGTACACTGAAGCTTTCTTT
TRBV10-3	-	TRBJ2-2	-	CAISESRDTGELFF	TGTGCCATCAGTGAGTCTCGGGACACCGGGGAGCTGTTTTTT
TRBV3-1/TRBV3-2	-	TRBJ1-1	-	CASSQEGGVNTEAFF	TGTGCCAGCAGCCAAGAAGGGGGGGTGAACACTGAAGCTTTCTTT
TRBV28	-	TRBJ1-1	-	CATLHPGYTEAFF	TGTGCCACTCTACACCCGGGATACACTGAAGCTTTCTTT
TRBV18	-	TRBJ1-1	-	CASSPTAENTEAFF	TGTGCCAGCTCACCAACGGCGGAGAACACTGAAGCTTTCTTT
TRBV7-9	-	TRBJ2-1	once	CASSPFERLYNEQFF	TGTGCCAGCAGCCCGTTCGAGCGACTGTACAATGAGCAGTTCTTC
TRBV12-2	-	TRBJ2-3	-	CASRFGGAGSTDTQYF	TGTGCAAGTCGCTTCGGGGGGGCGGGGTCCACAGATACGCAGTATTTT
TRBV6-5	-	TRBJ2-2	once	CASRPRQGNTGELFF	TGTGCCAGCAGACCCCGCCAGGGGAACACCGGGGAGCTGTTTTTT
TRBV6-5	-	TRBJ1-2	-	CASSYNPELNYGYTF	TGTGCCAGCAGTTACAATCCGGAGCTTAACTATGGCTACACCTTC
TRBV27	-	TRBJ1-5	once	CASSLRGDNQPQHF	TGTGCCAGCAGTCTCAGGGGAGACAATCAGCCCCAGCATTTT
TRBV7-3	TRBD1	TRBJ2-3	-	CASSSGGQGQFGDTQYF	TGTGCCAGCAGCTCTGGCGGACAGGGACAGTTTGGAGATACGCAGTATTTT
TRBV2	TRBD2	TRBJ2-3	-	CANSWTSGGSDTQYF	TGTGCCAACAGTTGGACTAGCGGGGGGAGTGATACGCAGTATTTT
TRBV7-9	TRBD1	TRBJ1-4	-	CASSLATGATNEKLFF	TGTGCCAGCAGCTTAGCTACAGGGGCAACTAATGAAAAACTGTTTTTT
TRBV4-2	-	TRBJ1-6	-	CASSQPDTDSPLHF	TGTGCCAGCAGCCAACCTGACACTGATTCACCCCTCCACTTT
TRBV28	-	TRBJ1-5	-	CASSLSSGSRSNQPQHF	TGTGCCAGCAGTTTGTCGTCCGGGTCGCGGAGCAATCAGCCCCAGCATTTT
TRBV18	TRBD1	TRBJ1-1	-	CASAVTGGNTEAFF	TGTGCCAGCGCCGTAACAGGGGGGAATACTGAAGCTTTCTTT
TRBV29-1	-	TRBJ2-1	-	CSVPTGAYNEQFF	TGCAGCGTCCCGACGGGTGCCTACAATGAGCAGTTCTTC
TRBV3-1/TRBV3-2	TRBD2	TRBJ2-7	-	CASSPWTRNGDEQYF	TGTGCCAGCAGCCCATGGACTAGGAATGGAGACGAGCAGTACTTC
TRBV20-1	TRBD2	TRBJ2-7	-	CSASVLAGATYEQYF	TGCAGTGCTAGTGTACTAGCGGGAGCCACCTACGAGCAGTACTTC